Listed below are T cell receptor beta chains from one sample, sequenced in a study of regulatory T cells in long-lasting Graves disease. From the multiplex PCR reads, TCRdb called clonotypes with MiXCR, one entry per CDR3 protein. The profile covers roughly 500,000 distinct CDR3 sequences, with 20% appearing a single time and 7.8% taken by the ten largest. This specimen was peripheral blood mononuclear cells (PBMCs), taken when the disease was refractory, from a patient treated with antithyroid drugs. The receptors originated from a female donor with Graves disease. Both conserved end residues are part of each CDR3. The order of the fields is J gene, clone size, D gene, V gene, CDR3 protein, CDR3 DNA. The D gene is left open where the match is weak. Clone size is not always given. Where it is, it says once, few, many or a class for expanded clones.

J gene: TRBJ1-4
clone size: -
D gene: -
V gene: TRBV10-2
CDR3 protein: CASSESWGTNEKLFF
CDR3 DNA: TGCGCCAGCAGTGAGTCGTGGGGGACTAATGAAAAACTGTTTTTT

J gene: TRBJ1-1
clone size: -
D gene: TRBD1
V gene: TRBV7-9
CDR3 protein: CASSWSGGGTEAFF
CDR3 DNA: TGTGCCAGCAGCTGGTCAGGGGGCGGCACTGAAGCTTTCTTT

J gene: TRBJ2-7
clone size: few
D gene: TRBD1
V gene: TRBV11-2
CDR3 protein: CASSRPGQGYNEQYF
CDR3 DNA: TGTGCCAGCAGTCGCCCGGGACAGGGGTACAACGAGCAGTACTTC

J gene: TRBJ2-1
clone size: many
D gene: TRBD2
V gene: TRBV11-2
CDR3 protein: CASSLGLAGPYNEQFF
CDR3 DNA: TGTGCCAGCAGCTTAGGACTAGCAGGTCCCTACAATGAGCAGTTCTTC

J gene: TRBJ1-2
clone size: many
D gene: TRBD1
V gene: TRBV7-3
CDR3 protein: CASSFSGSGGYGYTF
CDR3 DNA: TGTGCCAGCAGTTTTTCGGGTTCAGGGGGCTATGGCTACACCTTC

J gene: TRBJ2-7
clone size: many
D gene: TRBD2
V gene: TRBV27
CDR3 protein: CASSWTSASYEQYF
CDR3 DNA: TGTGCCAGCAGTTGGACTAGCGCCTCCTACGAGCAGTACTTC

J gene: TRBJ2-2
clone size: many
D gene: TRBD2
V gene: TRBV6-1
CDR3 protein: CASRLPAGLAGGPGELFF
CDR3 DNA: TGTGCCAGCAGATTACCCGCCGGACTAGCGGGAGGCCCCGGGGAGCTGTTTTTT

J gene: TRBJ1-6
clone size: -
D gene: -
V gene: TRBV5-1
CDR3 protein: CASSTGQGNEALF
CDR3 DNA: TGCGCCAGCAGCACCGGTCAGGGGAATGAAGCTCTCTTT

J gene: TRBJ2-7
clone size: few
D gene: -
V gene: TRBV29-1
CDR3 protein: CSVEVGQVPHEQYF
CDR3 DNA: TGCAGCGTTGAAGTAGGCCAGGTCCCTCACGAGCAGTACTTC

J gene: TRBJ2-2
clone size: few
D gene: TRBD1
V gene: TRBV9
CDR3 protein: CASSPRQGGTGELFF
CDR3 DNA: TGTGCCAGCAGCCCAAGACAGGGGGGCACCGGGGAGCTGTTTTTT

J gene: TRBJ2-7
clone size: many
D gene: -
V gene: TRBV15
CDR3 protein: CATSRDRSPGRYEQYF
CDR3 DNA: TGTGCCACCAGCAGAGATCGGTCACCGGGGCGGTACGAGCAGTACTTC

J gene: TRBJ1-5
clone size: -
D gene: -
V gene: TRBV10-3
CDR3 protein: CAIRRDLNQPQHF
CDR3 DNA: TGTGCCATCAGACGGGACCTCAATCAGCCCCAGCATTTT

J gene: TRBJ2-7
clone size: many
D gene: TRBD1
V gene: TRBV6-1
CDR3 protein: CASGYRGTYEQYF
CDR3 DNA: TGTGCCAGCGGATACAGGGGGACCTACGAGCAGTACTTC

J gene: TRBJ1-2
clone size: many
D gene: -
V gene: TRBV12-3/TRBV12-4
CDR3 protein: CASSLPGSYGYTF
CDR3 DNA: TGTGCCAGCAGTTTACCAGGATCTTATGGCTACACCTTC

J gene: TRBJ2-2
clone size: once
D gene: -
V gene: TRBV7-9
CDR3 protein: CANSPERTGKAGELFF
CDR3 DNA: TGTGCCAACAGCCCAGAACGAACAGGGAAAGCCGGGGAGCTGTTTTTT

J gene: TRBJ2-7
clone size: few
D gene: -
V gene: TRBV20-1
CDR3 protein: CSAPTDELYYEQYF
CDR3 DNA: TGCAGTGCCCCGACAGACGAGCTTTACTACGAGCAGTACTTC

J gene: TRBJ2-7
clone size: few
D gene: TRBD1
V gene: TRBV30
CDR3 protein: CAWSGQGHYEQYF
CDR3 DNA: TGTGCCTGGAGTGGACAGGGCCACTACGAGCAGTACTTC

J gene: TRBJ1-2
clone size: many
D gene: -
V gene: TRBV28
CDR3 protein: CASSPLTF
CDR3 DNA: TGTGCCAGCAGCCCCCTCACCTTC

J gene: TRBJ2-2
clone size: many
D gene: -
V gene: TRBV6-1
CDR3 protein: CASRNMGRLFF
CDR3 DNA: TGTGCCAGCAGAAACATGGGGAGGCTGTTTTTT

J gene: TRBJ2-5
clone size: few
D gene: -
V gene: TRBV30
CDR3 protein: CAWSVGGLARETQYF
CDR3 DNA: TGTGCCTGGAGTGTAGGAGGTCTAGCGAGAGAGACCCAGTACTTC

J gene: TRBJ2-3
clone size: -
D gene: -
V gene: TRBV28
CDR3 protein: CASSPLTAGGAGTDTQYF
CDR3 DNA: TGTGCCAGCAGTCCCCTTACGGCAGGGGGGGCTGGCACAGATACGCAGTATTTT

J gene: TRBJ1-1
clone size: few
D gene: -
V gene: TRBV30
CDR3 protein: CAWSGLGMGNTEAFF
CDR3 DNA: TGTGCCTGGAGTGGCCTGGGGATGGGGAACACTGAAGCTTTCTTT